The clone carrying this T cell receptor beta chain was detected only a few times. The antigen is not known. The data were taken from a study of T cell repertoires in cytomegalovirus infection. Germline V gives CDR1 MNHNS, CDR2 SASEGT. The V end was cut by 6 bases, the J end by 2 bases, with 15 bases between. The CDR3 covers 15 residues. TCRdb analysed the reads with MiXCR anew, one entry per CDR3 protein. This table holds around 800,000 distinct CDR3 sequences, around a third found once. This chain uses TRBV6-1 with TRBJ2-3; D is possibly TRBD1 or TRBD2 (6 bases each). This receptor was taken from a human donor in good health (CMV status not recorded). Some clones in this sample may be carry-over from other donors' samples. Sequenced material: cultured CD8+ T cells from PBMCs, taken from culture after CMV antigen stimulation. CDR3 amino acids: CASSPGAGYTDTQYF. In DNA form, the CDR3 reads TGTGCCAGCAGCCCGGGGGCGGGATACACAGATACGCAGTATTTT.